This T cell receptor beta chain originates from a study of OX40 agonist ivuxolimab in advanced cancers. Libraries were prepared by immunoSEQ multiplex PCR; TCRdb keeps only in-frame clonotypes and omits some of them. The sample holds fewer than 80,000 clones, under 90% seen once. CDR1 LGHNA and CDR2 YSLEER come from the germline V gene. V shed 0 bases and J shed 10 bases, with 15 bases lying between them. The CDR3 length is 14 residues. The TCR was taken from an adult with an advanced solid tumor such as melanoma, head and neck, liver or kidney cancer. The sample in question was CD4+ or CD8+ T cells sorted from blood, obtained in a trial of the OX40 agonist ivuxolimab. The chain employs TRBV4-3 and TRBJ1-2; D possibly corresponds to TRBD1 (5 bases). The CDR3 nucleotides read TGCGCCAGCAGCCAAGATCGAGGTGACAGTCACTACACCTTC. Protein product: CASSQDRGDSHYTF.